A selection of T cell receptor beta chains follows, all from one sample in a study of blood T cell repertoires in COVID-19. Data came from immunoSEQ multiplex PCR; TCRdb stores just in-frame clones and leaves some out. The sample lists about 180,000 clones, roughly 89% occurring once. Sequencing was done on a sample of PBMCs or T cells enriched from blood (not recorded which). These receptor sequences come from a woman in her thirties or forties with acute COVID-19. CDR3s include the opening cysteine and the closing phenylalanine or tryptophan. D genes are given only for firm matches. Clone size is not always given. Where it is, it says once, few, many or a class for expanded clones.

clone_size j_call d_call v_call cdr3_aa cdr3_nt
. TRBJ2-2 TRBD1 TRBV9 CASSVGGQGVTGELFF TGTGCCAGCAGCGTAGGTGGTCAGGGGGTCACCGGGGAGCTGTTTTTT
. TRBJ2-7 TRBD1 TRBV7-2 CASSLGDRGGDEQYF TGTGCCAGCAGCTTAGGGGACAGGGGTGGTGACGAGCAGTACTTC
. TRBJ2-1 TRBD2 TRBV3-1/TRBV3-2 CASRASGADSYNEQFF TGTGCCAGCAGGGCGAGCGGGGCGGACTCCTACAATGAGCAGTTCTTC
. TRBJ1-3 TRBD1 TRBV9 CASSAHRGPGNTIYF TGTGCCAGCAGCGCTCACAGGGGGCCTGGAAACACCATATATTTT
. TRBJ2-7 TRBD1 TRBV3-1/TRBV3-2 CASSKPGQGHYEQYF TGTGCCAGCAGCAAGCCGGGACAGGGCCACTACGAGCAGTACTTC
. TRBJ2-5 TRBD2 TRBV5-8 CASSWARTSGGLKETQYF TGTGCCAGCAGCTGGGCCAGGACTAGCGGGGGCCTTAAAGAGACCCAGTACTTC
. TRBJ2-5 TRBD1 TRBV5-8 CASSLEGARLQETQYF TGTGCCAGCAGCTTGGAGGGGGCCAGACTTCAAGAGACCCAGTACTTC
. TRBJ2-3 TRBD2 TRBV5-1 CASSLGLAGTDTQYF TGCGCCAGCAGCTTGGGACTAGCGGGCACAGATACGCAGTATTTT
. TRBJ1-4 . TRBV30 CAWSKGDRGEKLFF TGTGCCTGGAGTAAAGGGGATAGGGGTGAAAAACTGTTTTTT
once TRBJ2-3 . TRBV28 CASSTGTTGTAVADTQYF TGTGCCAGCAGTACAGGGACAACCGGGACCGCGGTAGCAGATACGCAGTATTTT
. TRBJ2-7 . TRBV4-2 CASSPNSQVLYEQYF TGTGCCAGCAGCCCCAACTCCCAGGTCCTCTACGAGCAGTACTTC
. TRBJ2-7 TRBD1 TRBV5-6 CASSWDRGRSYEQYF TGTGCCAGCAGCTGGGACAGGGGGCGATCCTACGAGCAGTACTTC
. TRBJ2-3 TRBD2 TRBV10-3 CAISVASGSTDTQYF TGTGCCATCAGTGTGGCTAGCGGGAGTACAGATACGCAGTATTTT
. TRBJ2-1 . TRBV28 CASSSAYNEQFF TGTGCCAGCAGTTCGGCCTACAATGAGCAGTTCTTC
. TRBJ2-2 . TRBV30 CAWRTAGTTGELFF TGTGCCTGGAGAACGGCAGGAACCACCGGGGAGCTGTTTTTT
. TRBJ1-4 TRBD1 TRBV19 CASRDRAATNEKLFF TGTGCCAGCCGGGACAGGGCCGCAACTAATGAAAAACTGTTTTTT
. TRBJ2-4 . TRBV4-1 CASSQDSRSAKNIQYF TGCGCCAGCAGCCAAGATTCCAGGTCCGCCAAAAACATTCAGTACTTC
. TRBJ1-2 . TRBV30 CAWSLGGGLKTRGYTF TGTGCCTGGAGCCTAGGTGGGGGACTCAAAACCCGGGGCTACACCTTC
. TRBJ1-2 . TRBV6-2/TRBV6-3 CASSYVGGSQNYGYTF TGTGCCAGCAGTTATGTTGGTGGTTCCCAGAACTATGGCTACACCTTC
. TRBJ2-3 . TRBV27 CASSKGGPQTDTQYF TGTGCCAGCAGTAAAGGGGGACCGCAAACAGATACGCAGTATTTT
. TRBJ2-4 TRBD2 TRBV30 CAWSTGLAGDKNIQYF TGTGCCTGGAGTACGGGACTAGCGGGGGACAAAAACATTCAGTACTTC
. TRBJ2-5 . TRBV2 CASSYGMETQYF TGTGCCAGCTCCTACGGGATGGAGACCCAGTACTTC
. TRBJ1-1 . TRBV3-1/TRBV3-2 CASSQGFKGPYAFF TGTGCCAGCAGCCAAGGTTTTAAGGGGCCCTATGCTTTCTTT
. TRBJ1-2 . TRBV2 CASSGHVSYGYTF TGTGCCAGCAGTGGACACGTTTCCTATGGCTACACCTTC
. TRBJ2-5 . TRBV2 CASRTQGGQTQYF TGTGCCAGCAGGACACAGGGTGGGCAGACCCAGTACTTC
. TRBJ2-7 . TRBV3-1/TRBV3-2 CASSHPGSEQYF TGTGCCAGCAGCCATCCAGGAAGCGAGCAGTACTTC
. TRBJ2-3 TRBD1 TRBV2 CASSQTGIGTDTQYF TGTGCCAGCAGCCAGACAGGGATTGGAACAGATACGCAGTATTTT
. TRBJ2-3 . TRBV7-8 CASSLPGGPGTDTQYF TGTGCCAGCAGCTTACCCGGGGGGCCGGGCACAGATACGCAGTATTTT
once TRBJ2-7 TRBD2 TRBV7-2 CASKLRGLAAYEQYF TGTGCCAGCAAACTTAGAGGACTAGCGGCCTACGAGCAGTACTTC
. TRBJ2-1 TRBD1 TRBV24-1 CATSDPGTGGSEQFF TGTGCCACCAGTGATCCCGGGACAGGGGGCAGTGAGCAGTTCTTC
. TRBJ2-2 TRBD2 TRBV7-2 CASSLVAGGTGELFF TGTGCCAGCAGCTTAGTAGCGGGAGGAACCGGGGAGCTGTTTTTT